One and the same sample provided the 21 T cell receptor beta chains below, sequenced in a study of STAT5B mutations in CD4+ large granular lymphocyte leukemia. Here immunoSEQ multiplex PCR was the method, and the copy in TCRdb shows in-frame clones only, minus some. The profile shows more than 40,000 clones, about 86% of them singletons. Sequencing used CD4+ T cells from blood buffy coats. These receptors were taken from a human donor in good health.

The chain links TRBV5-4 to TRBJ2-4; D may correspond to TRBD1 or TRBD2 (5 bases each). The CDR3 contains 17 residues. With 4 bases removed from V and 0 bases from J, the gap between germline ends came to 17 bases. Looked up from germline, CDR1 is SGHNT and CDR2 is YYREEE (reference sequence). CDR3 region: CASSPGRTILAKNIQYF. In nucleotides, the CDR3 is TGTGCCAGCAGCCCGGGACGTACCATTCTAGCCAAAAACATTCAGTACTTC.

This clone appeared a few times. V is TRBV7-2 and J is TRBJ1-2, with TRBD1 matching over 7 bases. Per the germline V gene, CDR1 is SGHTA and CDR2 is FQGNSA. The CDR3 extends over 14 amino acids. V lost 5 bases to trimming and J lost 1 base; unmatched junction nucleotides: 4. The CDR3 coding sequence is TGTGCCAGCAGCAAGCGGGACAGTAACTATGGCTACACCTTC. Translating it yields CASSKRDSNYGYTF.

J is TRBJ2-7 and V is TRBV4-1, with D uncertain. The CDR3 consists of 14 residues. Between the trimmed V and J ends, which lost 1 base and 3 bases, there was a span of 10 bases. Germline assignment: CDR1 MGHRA and CDR2 YSYEKL. The chain's CDR3 is CASSQGNSRYEQYF. CDR3 sequence (DNA): TGCGCCAGCAGCCAAGGCAACAGCCGCTACGAGCAGTACTTC.

The genes are TRBV5-6 and TRBJ2-3; the match to TRBD2 covers 7 bases. Germline V gene data show CDR1 as SGHDT and CDR2 as YYEEEE. With 3 bases clipped from V and 2 bases from J, the junction kept 12 bases outside the gene matches. The CDR3 is made up of 17 amino acids. CDR3 sequence reads: CASSSSLLRGITDTQYF. CDR3 bases: TGTGCCAGCAGCTCCTCCTTGTTGCGGGGGATCACAGATACGCAGTATTTT.

V gene TRBV7-9 combines with J gene TRBJ2-3, with D perhaps matching TRBD1 or TRBD2 (5 bases each). The CDR3 covers 16 residues. The V end was cut by 1 base, the J end by 5 bases, with 16 bases between. Looked up from germline, CDR1 is SEHNR and CDR2 is FQNEAQ (reference sequence). CDR3 bases: TGTGCCAGCAGCTTAGATGCCGGGGCGCGACGAGATACGCAGTATTTT. Its translation: CASSLDAGARRDTQYF.

The CDR3 spells CASSEGNSNQPQHF. The CDR3 region has the DNA TGTGCCAGCAGCGAAGGGAATAGCAATCAGCCCCAGCATTTT. The gene calls are TRBV9 and TRBJ1-5; D is unresolved. Germline CDR1 and CDR2: SGDLS and YYNGEE. Trimming took off 3 bases at V and 0 bases at J, with 7 bases between the two ends. This CDR3 has 14 amino acids.

V is TRBV28 and J is TRBJ1-2; perhaps TRBD1 as D (5 bases). The V gene lost 7 bases and the J gene lost 1 base, with 19 bases spanning the gap. This CDR3 contains 16 residues. CDR1 is MDHEN, CDR2 SYDVKM, per germline. In DNA form, the CDR3 reads TGTGCCAGCACCAACCTTGGGGCGGGTTATAACTATGGCTACACCTTC. It encodes CASTNLGAGYNYGYTF.

This clone is a singleton in its sample. The chain is built from TRBV4-1 and TRBJ2-3; 10 bases are shared with TRBD2. This CDR3 region has 19 residues. Germline V lookup: CDR1 MGHRA, CDR2 YSYEKL. The ends lost 2 bases at V and 5 bases at J; junction bases unmatched: 16. The CDR3 DNA is TGCGCCAGCAGCCAAAGTCTGCTAGCGGGGGCCGGGGGTATAGATACGCAGTATTTT. Protein: CASSQSLLAGAGGIDTQYF.

The CDR3 is CASSSSAGNTGELFF. The CDR3 nucleotides read TGCGCCAGCAGCTCCTCTGCGGGGAACACCGGGGAGCTGTTTTTT. The V call is TRBV5-1, the J call TRBJ2-2, with a tentative D call TRBD2 (5 bases). The CDR3 has 15 amino acids. Trimming took off 3 bases at V and 1 base at J, with 10 bases between the two ends. Germline-derived CDR1 and CDR2 are SGHRS and YFSETQ.

The chain has TRBV11-2 and TRBJ2-7; D might be TRBD1 or TRBD2, each matching 5 bases. V shed 5 bases and J shed 4 bases, with 15 bases lying between them. Germline CDR1 SGHAT, CDR2 FQNNGV. CDR3 size: 14 residues. The CDR3 is CASSLTGPFYEQYF. The CDR3, as DNA: TGTGCCAGCAGCCTGACGGGACCGTTTTACGAGCAGTACTTC.

The rearrangement uses TRBV28 and TRBJ2-5, with D perhaps matching TRBD1 (6 bases). The germline V and J ends were trimmed by 8 bases and 5 bases, with 18 bases remaining between them. This CDR3 is 14 amino acids long. Per germline, CDR1 MDHEN and CDR2 SYDVKM. This chain's CDR3 is CASLSPGDRETQYF. The CDR3 coding sequence is TGTGCCAGCCTTTCTCCAGGGGACCGGGAGACCCAGTACTTC. The full variable domain, rest sourced from reference TRBV28 and TRBJ2-5, is DVKVTQSSRYLVKRTGEKVFLECVQDMDHENMFWYRQDPGLGLRLIYFSYDVKMKEKGDIPEGYSVSREKKERFSLILESASTNQTSMYLCASLSPGDRETQYFGPGTRLLVL.

The CDR3 here is CASSRARGQDVAKNIQYF. The CDR3 DNA sequence: TGTGCCAGCAGTCGCGCCCGGGGACAGGACGTAGCCAAAAACATTCAGTACTTC. The chain couples TRBV11-3 to TRBJ2-4; 8 nucleotides align to TRBD1. With V trimmed by 6 bases and J by 0 bases, 13 bases remained unmatched. This CDR3 has 18 amino acids. Germline lookup yields CDR1 SGHNT and CDR2 YENEEA.

The genes are TRBV7-9 and TRBJ1-4; D gene uncertain. The germline V gene has CDR1 SEHNR and CDR2 FQNEAQ (reference sequence). This CDR3 is built from 15 residues. V was pared by 4 bases and J by 2 bases, with 11 bases between. The CDR3 reads CASSYEGATNEKLFF. In DNA, the CDR3 is TGTGCCAGCAGCTATGAGGGAGCCACTAATGAAAAACTGTTTTTT. The full variable domain, in which reference TRBV7-9 and TRBJ1-4 provide the parts outside the CDR3, is DTGVSQNPRHKITKRGQNVTFRCDPISEHNRLYWYRQTLGQGPEFLTYFQNEAQLEKSRLLSDRFSAERPKGSFSTLEIQRTEQGDSAMYLCASSYEGATNEKLFFGSGTQLSVL.

This rearrangement joins TRBV5-1 to TRBJ2-3, with 12 bases lining up with TRBD2. Germline lookup yields CDR1 SGHRS and CDR2 YFSETQ. V lost 4 bases, J lost 6 bases, and 6 bases stayed unmatched. The CDR3 is 15 amino acids. CDR3 DNA sequence: TGCGCCAGCAGCCGCCAGACTAGCGGGGGCGATACGCAGTATTTT. Protein product: CASSRQTSGGDTQYF.

The chain is built from TRBV7-3 and TRBJ2-1; D unresolved. The CDR3 spans 13 residues. Germline V CDR1 and CDR2: SGHTA, FQGTGA. V lost 0 bases, J lost 0 bases, and 0 bases lay in between. CDR3 DNA sequence: TGTGCCAGCAGCTTAACCTCCTACAATGAGCAGTTCTTC. This encodes CASSLTSYNEQFF.

The V call is TRBV10-3, the J call TRBJ2-1, with TRBD2 as a possible D gene (6 bases). V was pared by 6 bases and J by 16 bases, with 19 bases between. This CDR3 spans 12 amino acids. Germline CDR1 ENHRY, CDR2 SYGVKD. CDR3 loop: CAISSGTDPNFF. As DNA, the CDR3 is TGTGCCATCAGCTCCGGGACTGACCCCAATTTCTTC.

V and J are TRBV30 and TRBJ1-2; D perhaps matches TRBD1 (6 bases). CDR3 length equals 15 residues. The V end was cut by 2 bases, the J end by 6 bases, with 19 bases between. Per the germline V gene, CDR1 is GTSNPN and CDR2 is SVGIG (reference sequence). The CDR3 DNA sequence: TGTGCCTGGAGTAGCAAGGGGGTAAAGAAGCATGGCTACACCTTC. Translation: CAWSSKGVKKHGYTF.

Of note for this clone: This sample includes further DNA sequences coding for the same CDR3. The chain's CDR3 is CASSPPGGSGNTIYF. CDR3 sequence (DNA): TGTGCCAGCAGCCCCCCCGGCGGCTCTGGAAACACCATATATTTT. The chain uses TRBV28 and TRBJ1-3; D is unclear. Deletions cut 6 bases from V and 0 bases from J, with 12 bases between. The CDR3 is made up of 15 amino acids. Germline V gives CDR1 MDHEN, CDR2 SYDVKM.

The chain recombines TRBV11-3 with TRBJ2-7; a possible D gene is TRBD1 (5 bases). The CDR3 length is 12 residues. Germline assignment: CDR1 SGHNT and CDR2 YENEEA. V was pared by 5 bases and J by 3 bases, with 8 bases between. CDR3 DNA: TGTGCCAGCAGCCCAGGGTTCTACGAGCAGTACTTC. The encoded protein is CASSPGFYEQYF. Variable domain in full (rest from reference TRBV11-3 and TRBJ2-7): EAGVVQSPRYKIIEKKQPVAFWCNPISGHNTLYWYLQNLGQGPELLIRYENEEAVDDSQLPKDRFSAERLKGVDSTLKIQPAELGDSAVYLCASSPGFYEQYFGPGTRLTVT.

The J gene is TRBJ2-7, the V gene TRBV5-1, with D perhaps matching TRBD2 (6 bases). Germline V lookup: CDR1 SGHRS, CDR2 YFSETQ. Trimming cost V 4 bases and J 0 bases, with 14 bases left between them. The CDR3 extends over 15 amino acids. CDR3 bases: TGCGCCAGCAGCGGGTCCCGGGACTCCTCCTACGAGCAGTACTTC. Translated, it gives CASSGSRDSSYEQYF. The variable domain in full, completed from reference TRBV5-1 and TRBJ2-7, reads KAGVTQTPRYLIKTRGQQVTLSCSPISGHRSVSWYQQTPGQGLQFLFEYFSETQRNKGNFPGRFSGRQFSNSRSEMNVSTLELGDSALYLCASSGSRDSSYEQYFGPGTRLTVT.

The chain has TRBV5-1 and TRBJ2-7; D is unclear. V lost 0 bases, J lost 3 bases, and 4 bases lay in between. The CDR3 extends over 12 amino acids. Germline loops: CDR1 SGHRS, CDR2 YFSETQ. Here the CDR3 reads CASSLGIYEQYF. DNA for the CDR3: TGCGCCAGCAGCTTGGGGATCTACGAGCAGTACTTC.